A single sample is the source of the 32 T cell receptor beta chains below, sequenced in a study of T cell responses to AZD1222 COVID-19 vaccine. The table came from immunoSEQ multiplex PCR; TCRdb's copy has only in-frame clones and leaves some out. This sample has more than 85,000 clones, with about nine tenths found just once. Here the sequenced sample was peripheral blood, taken on day 0 of AZD1222 vaccination. The source of these receptors is an adult in good health.

V gene TRBV30 combines with J gene TRBJ1-1; D gene uncertain. The CDR3 runs 12 residues. Germline V gives CDR1 GTSNPN, CDR2 SVGIG (reference sequence). The V and J ends lost 3 bases and 2 bases respectively, with 7 bases between them. The CDR3 DNA is TGTGCCTGGAGCCTCCACAACACTGAAGCTTTCTTT. Translation: CAWSLHNTEAFF.

The chain links TRBV11-1 to TRBJ2-5; possibly TRBD1 for D (6 bases). The CDR3 is 14 amino acids. Germline lookup yields CDR1 SGHAT and CDR2 FQDESV (reference sequence). V gave up 3 bases and J gave up 1 base, with 9 bases separating them. Here the CDR3 DNA reads TGTGCCAGCAGCTTGTCGACAGGCCAAGAGACCCAGTACTTC. This encodes CASSLSTGQETQYF.

The chain is built from TRBV18 and TRBJ1-1, with D unclear. CDR1 and CDR2 (germline): KGHSH, LQKENI. This CDR3 region has 13 residues. Between the trimmed V and J ends, which lost 3 bases and 2 bases, there was a span of 7 bases. The CDR3: CASSPDLNTEAFF. The CDR3, as DNA: TGTGCCAGCTCACCCGACTTAAACACTGAAGCTTTCTTT. Together with reference TRBV18 and TRBJ1-1, the CDR3 gives the full variable domain: NAGVMQNPRHLVRRRGQEARLRCSPMKGHSHVYWYRQLPEEGLKFMVYLQKENIIDESGMPKERFSAEFPKEGPSILRIQQVVRGDSAAYFCASSPDLNTEAFFGQGTRLTVV.

The J gene is TRBJ1-6, the V gene TRBV3-1 (or the pseudogene TRBV3-2), with D possibly being TRBD1 (5 bases). CDR3 length: 15 residues. Looked up from germline, CDR1 is LGHDT and CDR2 is YNNKEL (reference sequence). The germline V and J ends were trimmed by 0 bases and 8 bases, with 11 bases remaining between them. CDR3 in amino acids: CASSQEGGIDSPLHF. DNA of the CDR3: TGTGCCAGCAGCCAAGAGGGGGGTATTGATTCACCCCTCCACTTT.

This rearrangement joins TRBV6-5 to TRBJ2-1; the D is unclear. The germline gives CDR1 MNHEY, CDR2 SVGAGI. The ends were cut back, 2 bases at V and 5 bases at J, with 10 bases in the middle. The CDR3 is 14 amino acids. The CDR3 region has the DNA TGTGCCAGCAGTTACAGCCAGGACGACAATGAGCAGTTCTTC. It specifies CASSYSQDDNEQFF.

This clone is a singleton in its sample. The rearrangement joins TRBV11-3 to TRBJ2-3, with 10 bases that match TRBD2. The ends lost 2 bases at V and 2 bases at J; junction bases unmatched: 4. Per germline, CDR1 SGHNT and CDR2 YENEEA. This CDR3 has 16 amino acids. The DNA for the CDR3 is TGTGCCAGCAGCTTATTAAGCGGGGGGGCCACAGATACGCAGTATTTT. This codes for CASSLLSGGATDTQYF.

This chain links TRBV21-1 with TRBJ1-1; the tabulated D call, TRBD1, remains unverified against the DNA. TRBV21-1 is a pseudogene locus. The CDR3 sequence is 19 residues long. This chain's CDR3 is CASSKEGTGKALVNTEAFF. The CDR3 DNA reads TGTGCCAGCAGCAAAGAAGGCACAGGGAAAGCGCTAGTGAACACTGAAGCTTTCTTT.

This sequence joins TRBV28 and TRBJ1-6; 7 positions agree with TRBD1. The CDR3 has 13 amino acids. The V segment lost 7 bases and the J segment 7 bases; nucleotides outside the gene matches: 4. Germline V gene sequence: CDR1 MDHEN, CDR2 SYDVKM. The CDR3 is CASNRDRNSPLHF. The CDR3 coding sequence is TGTGCCAGCAATCGGGACAGAAATTCACCCCTCCACTTT.

The chain combines TRBV4-1 with TRBJ2-3; maybe TRBD2 (6 bases). V was shortened by 2 bases and J by 0 bases, with 15 bases between the two germline ends. CDR3 size: 17 residues. Germline lookup yields CDR1 MGHRA and CDR2 YSYEKL. The CDR3: CASSQSAAAGSTDTQYF. CDR3 sequence (DNA): TGCGCCAGCAGCCAATCGGCGGCAGCGGGCAGCACAGATACGCAGTATTTT.

The V gene is TRBV19, the J gene TRBJ1-1, with 8 bases aligning to TRBD1. The V segment lost 5 bases and the J segment 3 bases; nucleotides outside the gene matches: 8. The germline V gene encodes CDR1 LNHDA and CDR2 SQIVND (reference sequence). This CDR3 has 15 amino acids. The DNA for the CDR3 is TGTGCCAGTAGTGATAACAGGGGGAAGGACACTGAAGCTTTCTTT. This encodes CASSDNRGKDTEAFF.

The genes are TRBV5-1 and TRBJ2-2; maybe TRBD2 (7 bases). Between the trimmed V and J ends, which lost 1 base and 6 bases, there was a span of 10 bases. Germline CDR1 and CDR2: SGHRS and YFSETQ. The length of the CDR3 is 14 residues. CDR3 region: CASSLSGGPGELFF. CDR3 in DNA: TGCGCCAGCAGCTTGTCGGGGGGCCCCGGGGAGCTGTTTTTT.

This chain connects TRBV28 to TRBJ2-5; TRBD1 matches at 9 bases. The V segment lost 6 bases and the J segment 5 bases; nucleotides outside the gene matches: 13. This CDR3 region has 16 residues. Germline CDR1 is MDHEN and CDR2 is SYDVKM. Written as DNA, the CDR3 is TGTGCCAGCAGGGCTGGGACAGGGAAGGGTCGGGAGACCCAGTACTTC. This codes for CASRAGTGKGRETQYF.

The chain couples TRBV6-1 to TRBJ1-1, with no clear D. The CDR3 is 15 residues long. CDR1 is MNHNS and CDR2 is SASEGT in the germline V gene. V shed 2 bases and J shed 2 bases, with 12 bases lying between them. CDR3 sequence (DNA): TGTGCCAGCAGTGAAAGTGGCATGGGAAACACTGAAGCTTTCTTT. As protein: CASSESGMGNTEAFF.

The rearrangement links TRBV10-1 to TRBJ2-3, with 7 nucleotides matching TRBD2. Trimming took 5 bases from V and 2 from J; bases not matched to a gene: 7. The CDR3 is 15 amino acids. Germline CDR1 and CDR2: WNHNN and SYGVQD (reference sequence). CDR3 protein: CASSKGLADTDTQYF. Written as DNA, the CDR3 is TGCGCCAGCAGTAAGGGGCTAGCGGACACAGATACGCAGTATTTT.

The J gene is TRBJ2-2, the V gene TRBV19; D perhaps matches TRBD1 (6 bases). Trimming stripped 5 bases from V and 0 bases from J, with 10 bases between. CDR1 and CDR2 (germline): LNHDA, SQIVND (reference sequence). The CDR3 sequence is 15 residues long. DNA for the CDR3: TGTGCCAGTAGTTATCGGACAGCGAACACCGGGGAGCTGTTTTTT. It specifies CASSYRTANTGELFF.

The CDR3 DNA follows: TGTGCCAGCAGCGACGGACTGGGCGGGAATTACAATGAGCAGTTCTTC. This encodes CASSDGLGGNYNEQFF. V and J are TRBV9 and TRBJ2-1; D perhaps matches TRBD2 (6 bases). Germline values: CDR1 SGDLS, CDR2 YYNGEE. V was shortened by 3 bases and J by 4 bases, with 17 bases between the two germline ends. This CDR3 has 16 residues.

The gene calls are TRBV27 and TRBJ2-1; D perhaps matches TRBD2 (6 bases). Trimming took off 1 base at V and 9 bases at J, with 16 bases between the two ends. The CDR3 contains 15 residues. The germline V gene encodes CDR1 MNHEY and CDR2 SMNVEV (reference sequence). CDR3: CASSLLLAGLGEQFF. CDR3 nucleotide sequence: TGTGCCAGCAGTTTATTACTAGCTGGCCTAGGTGAGCAGTTCTTC.

This clone was seen a handful of times. This chain connects TRBV19 to TRBJ1-1, with D unclear. Germline CDR1 and CDR2: LNHDA and SQIVND (reference sequence). This CDR3 has 15 amino acids. Trimming shortened V by 2 bases and J by 0 bases, and 10 bases separated the two germline ends. The CDR3 DNA sequence: TGTGCCAGTAGTATATCGAGGACGCTGAACACTGAAGCTTTCTTT. Translation gives CASSISRTLNTEAFF.

This chain joins TRBV9 and TRBJ2-2, with 8 bases lining up with TRBD1. There are 15 residues in the CDR3. The V gene end was trimmed by 4 bases and the J gene end by 5 bases; junction bases not matched to a gene: 7. The V gene's germline CDR1 is SGDLS and CDR2 YYNGEE. The DNA for the CDR3 is TGTGCCAGCAGCTCCCGGACAGGGTCTACCGGGGAGCTGTTTTTT. Translated: CASSSRTGSTGELFF.

J is TRBJ2-7 and V is TRBV7-2, with D maybe TRBD2 (6 bases). The CDR3 sequence is 15 residues long. Germline CDR1 and CDR2: SGHTA and FQGNSA. Deletions cut 5 bases from V and 0 bases from J, with 14 bases between. The CDR3 spells CASSPQAGLSYEQYF. CDR3 DNA: TGTGCCAGCAGCCCACAGGCGGGGCTCTCCTACGAGCAGTACTTC.

This clone was observed once. The genes are TRBV16 and TRBJ2-3; D gene unclear. The length of the CDR3 is 12 residues. Germline loops: CDR1 KGHSY, CDR2 FQNENV. The germline V and J ends were trimmed by 4 bases and 2 bases, with 4 bases remaining between them. The CDR3 DNA follows: TGTGCCAGCAGCCCACACACAGATACGCAGTATTTT. Translating gives CASSPHTDTQYF.

The chain links TRBV5-1 to TRBJ2-7, with TRBD2 matching 15 bases. The germline V gene has CDR1 SGHRS and CDR2 YFSETQ. Germline trimming cut 1 base from V and 6 bases from J; bases unmatched to any gene: 11. The CDR3 runs to 18 residues. The CDR3 is CASSLRSGTSGRTGEQYF. CDR3 sequence (DNA): TGCGCCAGCAGCTTGAGGTCAGGGACTAGCGGGAGGACGGGCGAGCAGTACTTC.

This clone came up many times. The V and J genes are TRBV3-1 (or the pseudogene TRBV3-2) and TRBJ1-2; the D gene is possibly TRBD1 (6 bases). This CDR3 is built from 17 residues. The ends were cut back, 3 bases at V and 2 bases at J, with 19 bases in the middle. Germline CDR1 and CDR2: LGHDT and YNNKEL (reference sequence). The DNA of the CDR3 is TGTGCCAGCAGCCACGAGAGCTTTGGTAGGGGGAACTATGGCTACACCTTC. Amino acids: CASSHESFGRGNYGYTF.

The gene calls are TRBV6-5 and TRBJ1-5; possibly TRBD1 for D (5 bases). CDR1 is MNHEY, CDR2 SVGAGI, per germline. This CDR3 spans 14 amino acids. Trimming removed 7 bases at V and 2 bases at J, with 12 bases between. CDR3 sequence: CASKPGRGNQPQHF. The CDR3 DNA reads TGTGCCAGCAAGCCGGGACGGGGCAATCAGCCCCAGCATTTT.

The rearrangement uses TRBV2 and TRBJ1-4, with 8 bases identical to TRBD1. The CDR3 length is 14 residues. Germline V gene lookup returns CDR1 SNHLY and CDR2 FYNNEI. J was trimmed by 5 bases and V by 6 bases; bases with no gene match: 5. The CDR3 DNA reads as TGTGCCAGCAGCCAGGGGGCGATAAATGAAAAACTGTTTTTT. Residues: CASSQGAINEKLFF.

V usage is TRBV18 and J usage is TRBJ2-5; D is possibly TRBD1 or TRBD2 (5 bases each). The germline V gene has CDR1 KGHSH and CDR2 LQKENI. Trimming left V 5 bases short and J 0 bases short, with 10 bases between. The CDR3 loop spans 14 amino acids. Here the CDR3 reads CASSTGTDQETQYF. The CDR3, as DNA: TGTGCCAGCTCAACCGGGACGGACCAAGAGACCCAGTACTTC.

V and J are TRBV5-4 and TRBJ2-7; D tentatively reads TRBD1 or TRBD2 (5 bases each). V was clipped by 2 bases and J by 6 bases, with 12 bases between them. CDR3 length: 13 residues. CDR1 is SGHNT, CDR2 YYREEE, per germline (reference sequence). The CDR3 protein is CASSFSGRGEQYF. The CDR3 nucleotides are TGTGCCAGCAGCTTTTCGGGAAGGGGCGAGCAGTACTTC.

The rearrangement joins TRBV30 to TRBJ2-7, with a tentative D call TRBD2 (5 bases). Germline CDR1 reads GTSNPN; CDR2 reads SVGIG (reference sequence). With 3 bases removed from V and 3 bases from J, the gap between germline ends came to 12 bases. The CDR3 is made up of 13 amino acids. CDR3 region: CAWRSGKGYEQYF. CDR3 DNA sequence: TGTGCCTGGAGGTCCGGGAAGGGCTACGAGCAGTACTTC.

The gene calls are TRBV24-1 and TRBJ2-3; D is undetermined. Looked up from germline, CDR1 is KGHDR and CDR2 is SFDVKD. Between the trimmed V and J ends, which lost 3 bases and 9 bases, there was a span of 15 bases. The CDR3 loop spans 14 amino acids. The CDR3 DNA follows: TGTGCCACCAGTGATCCCCCTAGGATCTGGACGCAGTATTTT. Translated, it gives CATSDPPRIWTQYF.

This chain links TRBV4-1 with TRBJ2-5; unclear D gene. Between the trimmed V and J ends, which lost 0 bases and 5 bases, there was a span of 10 bases. Germline CDR1 and CDR2: MGHRA and YSYEKL. The CDR3 loop spans 14 amino acids. The CDR3 region is CASSQDLRSETQYF. The CDR3 region has the DNA TGCGCCAGCAGCCAAGATCTTCGGTCGGAGACCCAGTACTTC.

The V and J genes are TRBV7-2 and TRBJ1-3; no clear D gene. V lost 1 base to trimming and J lost 0 bases, with 10 bases between them. Per germline, CDR1 SGHTA and CDR2 FQGNSA. This CDR3 has 16 amino acids. The CDR3 loop is CASSLGGLHSGNTIYF. The CDR3 bases are TGTGCCAGCAGCTTAGGAGGTCTGCACTCTGGAAACACCATATATTTT. Full variable domain (outside the CDR3, taken from reference TRBV7-2 and TRBJ1-3): GAGVSQSPSNKVTEKGKDVELRCDPISGHTALYWYRQSLGQGLEFLIYFQGNSAPDKSGLPSDRFSAERTGGSVSTLTIQRTQQEDSAVYLCASSLGGLHSGNTIYFGEGSWLTVV.

The V gene is TRBV5-1, the J gene TRBJ1-6; D gene ambiguous. CDR1 SGHRS and CDR2 YFSETQ come from the germline V gene. V dropped 4 bases and J dropped 3 bases, with 11 bases sitting between them. This CDR3 region has 15 residues. The CDR3 nucleotides read TGCGCCAGCAGCCTCCCCTTGAGCTATAATTCACCCCTCCACTTT. Translation: CASSLPLSYNSPLHF.